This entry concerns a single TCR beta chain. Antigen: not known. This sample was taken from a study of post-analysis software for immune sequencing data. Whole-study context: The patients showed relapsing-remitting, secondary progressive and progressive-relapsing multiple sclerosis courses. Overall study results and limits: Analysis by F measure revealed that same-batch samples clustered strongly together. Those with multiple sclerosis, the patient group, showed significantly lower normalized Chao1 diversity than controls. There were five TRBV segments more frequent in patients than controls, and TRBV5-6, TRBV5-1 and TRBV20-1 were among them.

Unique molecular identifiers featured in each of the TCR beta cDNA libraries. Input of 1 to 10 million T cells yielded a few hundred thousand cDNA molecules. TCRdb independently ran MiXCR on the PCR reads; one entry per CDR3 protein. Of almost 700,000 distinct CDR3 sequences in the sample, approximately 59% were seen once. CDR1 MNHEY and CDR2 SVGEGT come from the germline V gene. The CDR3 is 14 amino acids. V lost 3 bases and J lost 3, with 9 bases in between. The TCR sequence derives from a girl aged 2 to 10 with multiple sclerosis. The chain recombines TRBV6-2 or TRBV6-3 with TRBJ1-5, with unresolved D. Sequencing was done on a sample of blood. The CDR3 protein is CASSYPPVNQPQHF. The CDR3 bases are TGTGCCAGCAGTTATCCGCCCGTCAATCAGCCCCAGCATTTT.